Given below is one T cell receptor beta chain in context. Its target is not known. The data derive from a study of shared clonotypes between healthy human individuals. Study details: Three CD4 naive, three CD4 memory, two CD8 naive and one CD8 memory plate were used per donor.

Profiling relied on immunoSEQ multiplex PCR, and the TCRdb table lists in-frame clones only, not all of them. The sample shows 2 million to 2.5 million clones, approximately 93% of them seen only once. Study-wide findings and caveats: The study generally estimated greater richness for naive than memory subsets. The study's rarefaction showed incomplete sorted-subset sequencing despite large depth.

Trimming removed 5 bases from V and 3 bases from J; junction bases left unmatched: 5. The CDR3 is 15 residues long. Germline CDR1 is SGHVS and CDR2 is FNYEAQ. The V call is TRBV7-6, the J call TRBJ2-2; 8 bases agree with TRBD1. The origin of this receptor is a man aged 18 to 29 in good health. Some clones in this sample may be carry-over from other donors' samples. Specimen: naive CD4+ T cells from PBMCs. The subset was: CD45RA+ positively selected. The CDR3 DNA follows: TGTGCCAGCAGCCAGGGGGCGCCGGACACCGGGGAGCTGTTTTTT. Its translation is CASSQGAPDTGELFF.